This T cell receptor beta chain was found in a study of blood T cell repertoires in COVID-19. The V gene end was trimmed by 3 bases and the J gene end by 1 base; junction bases not matched to a gene: 4. CDR3 length: 17 residues. CDR1 and CDR2 from the germline V gene are KGHSH and LQKENI. Produced via immunoSEQ multiplex PCR; TCRdb's table is partial and in-frame only. The table lists about 190,000 clones, about 88% of them singletons. V and J are TRBV18 and TRBJ2-6; 9 nucleotides match TRBD1. This clonotype was obtained from a woman in her thirties who had recovered from COVID-19. Sequenced input: PBMCs or T cells enriched from blood (not recorded which). The CDR3 DNA follows: TGTGCCAGCTCACCCACACAGGGGGCGTCTGGGGCCAACGTCCTGACTTTC. This sequence encodes CASSPTQGASGANVLTF.